This T cell receptor beta chain comes out of a study of control samples from healthy donors and cancer patients. Using immunoSEQ multiplex PCR, the repertoire was profiled, and TCRdb retains in-frame clones only, with some absent. The sample records about 200,000 clones, approximately 91% being singletons. This CDR3 has 15 residues. The germline V gene encodes CDR1 SEHNR and CDR2 FQNEAQ (reference sequence). V was trimmed by 5 bases and J by 8 bases, leaving 16 bases between them. Sequenced sample: blood. The gene calls are TRBV7-9 and TRBJ1-6; possible D gene TRBD1, 6 bases. The TCR sequence derives from a man aged 25-45 years in good health. Written as DNA, the CDR3 is TGTGCCAGCAGCCAGGGGTGGGGGCGAGATTCACCCCTCCACTTT. Encoded protein: CASSQGWGRDSPLHF.